This entry lists 21 T cell receptor beta chains sequenced from one sample in a study of T-cell memory formation after mild COVID-19. TCRdb fed the 5' RACE reads into MiXCR, producing one record per CDR3 protein. The sample gives approximately 60,000 distinct CDR3 sequences, 9% to 9.5% of which show up once; around 1.1% is in the top ten. Sequencing input: PBMCs or a T cell subset sorted from them (not recorded which). All receptors derive from a man aged 18 to 29 who had mild COVID-19 (a few samples of this study predate the infection). Cell type and time point are not known.

A few counts support this clonotype. The J gene is TRBJ2-3, the V gene TRBV18; D call uncertain. The germline CDR1 and CDR2 sequences are KGHSH and LQKENI. The V end was cut by 3 bases, the J end by 4 bases, with 11 bases between. The CDR3 runs 14 residues. Here the CDR3 reads CASSPVDSSDTQYF. The CDR3 bases are TGTGCCAGCTCACCGGTAGATTCCTCAGATACGCAGTATTTT. Full variable domain (rest looked up from reference TRBV18 and TRBJ2-3): NAGVMQNPRHLVRRRGQEARLRCSPMKGHSHVYWYRQLPEEGLKFMVYLQKENIIDESGMPKERFSAEFPKEGPSILRIQQVVRGDSAAYFCASSPVDSSDTQYFGPGTRLTVL.

This clonotype has just a few counts. This rearrangement joins TRBV7-2 to TRBJ2-1; 8 bases match TRBD2. Trimming removed 5 bases from V and 7 bases from J; junction bases left unmatched: 7. CDR1 and CDR2 from the germline V gene are SGHTA and FQGNSA. The CDR3 is 14 amino acids. Here the CDR3 DNA reads TGTGCCAGCAGCACCGGGGGGGGTGTGAATGAGCAGTTCTTC. It specifies CASSTGGGVNEQFF.

A single count supports this clonotype. The chain couples TRBV9 to TRBJ1-6; D call uncertain. CDR1 SGDLS and CDR2 YYNGEE come from the germline V gene. Trimming stripped 0 bases from V and 8 bases from J, with 9 bases between. CDR3 length: 14 amino acids. CDR3 region: CASSVDGRDSPLHF. CDR3 in DNA: TGTGCCAGCAGCGTAGACGGCCGGGATTCACCCCTCCACTTT.

Sample share makes this clonotype medium-sized. The chain carries TRBV20-1 and TRBJ2-7; 7 nucleotides align to TRBD1. CDR3 length: 14 residues. The ends lost 2 bases at V and 6 bases at J; junction bases unmatched: 10. The germline CDR1 and CDR2 sequences are DFQATT and SNEGSKA (reference sequence). This CDR3 is CSARPPNRGPEQYF. The CDR3 region has the DNA TGCAGTGCTAGACCCCCTAACAGGGGTCCCGAGCAGTACTTC.

This clonotype was counted many times. The CDR3 sequence is CASSSPSDYYGYTF. The CDR3 DNA reads TGCGCCAGCAGCTCGCCCTCAGATTACTATGGCTACACCTTC. The chain joins TRBV5-1 to TRBJ1-2; D remains ambiguous. Trimming pared 3 bases from V and 3 bases from J, leaving 12 bases between. CDR1 is SGHRS and CDR2 is YFSETQ in the germline V gene. The CDR3 has 14 amino acids.

This chain uses TRBV6-1 with TRBJ1-6; D is unresolved. The CDR3 is made up of 14 amino acids. Trimming removed 4 bases from V and 10 bases from J, with 14 bases in between. Germline assignment: CDR1 MNHNS and CDR2 SASEGT. For the CDR3, the DNA is TGTGCCAGCAGTGTGGCCGATAGGAGATCACCCCTCCACTTT. Protein sequence: CASSVADRRSPLHF.

The chain couples TRBV5-1 to TRBJ2-2, with TRBD1 matching over 8 bases. The germline V gene has CDR1 SGHRS and CDR2 YFSETQ. V dropped 6 bases and J dropped 1; count of bases not matched to a gene: 8. CDR3 length: 16 amino acids. As DNA, the CDR3 is TGCGCCAGCACATCCCAAGGACAGGGGAACACCGGGGAGCTGTTTTTT. This translates into CASTSQGQGNTGELFF.

The chain uses TRBV4-2 and TRBJ1-2; possibly TRBD1 for D (5 bases). V was cut by 2 bases and J by 3 bases, with 25 bases left in between. The V gene's germline CDR1 is LGHNA and CDR2 YNFKEQ. The CDR3 is 19 amino acids. The CDR3 nucleotides are TGTGCCAGCAGCCAACAACAGGAACTACTACCCCGTGGGTACTATGGCTACACCTTC. Protein: CASSQQQELLPRGYYGYTF.

This clonotype was picked up many times. The genes are TRBV29-1 and TRBJ1-5; 11 bases are a match to TRBD1. CDR3 length: 17 amino acids. V shed 3 bases and J 4 bases; nucleotides not matched to a gene: 11. Germline-derived CDR1 and CDR2 are SQVTM and ANQGSEA. As DNA, the CDR3 is TGCAGCGTTGAGTCCCAGCCCGGGACAGGGGGGAATCAGCCCCAGCATTTT. Translation: CSVESQPGTGGNQPQHF.

This clonotype was seen more than once but under ten times. V is TRBV20-1 and J is TRBJ1-1, with TRBD1 as a possible D gene (6 bases). Germline-derived CDR1 and CDR2 are DFQATT and SNEGSKA (reference sequence). The CDR3 has 15 residues. Trimming left V 0 bases short and J 6 bases short, with 17 bases between. The CDR3 coding sequence is TGCAGTGCTAGAGATTTGGCCCTGGGGACACCTGAAGCTTTCTTT. This sequence encodes CSARDLALGTPEAFF.

This clonotype turned up a few times. V is TRBV7-2 and J is TRBJ2-3; maybe TRBD2 (5 bases). V dropped 5 bases and J dropped 3 bases, with 15 bases sitting between them. CDR3 size: 15 residues. Germline lookup yields CDR1 SGHTA and CDR2 FQGNSA. CDR3 protein: CASSPRGERTDTQYF. The CDR3 DNA reads TGTGCCAGCAGCCCCCGGGGAGAAAGGACAGATACGCAGTATTTT.

This chain links TRBV7-3 with TRBJ1-5, with D unresolved. Germline CDR1 reads SGHTA; CDR2 reads FQGTGA. The CDR3 sequence is 13 residues long. Trimming pared 2 bases from V and 4 bases from J, leaving 6 bases between. The CDR3 protein is CASSLGENQPQHF. CDR3 nucleotide sequence: TGTGCCAGCAGCTTAGGGGAGAATCAGCCCCAGCATTTT.

In its sample, this clonotype was seen a few times. The CDR3 DNA follows: TGCAGTGCTAGATCAGGGGTGGACGAGCAGTACTTC. It encodes CSARSGVDEQYF. V usage is TRBV20-1 and J usage is TRBJ2-7; perhaps TRBD1 as D (6 bases). Germline-derived CDR1 and CDR2 are DFQATT and SNEGSKA (reference sequence). Trimming left V 2 bases short and J 5 bases short, with 10 bases between. The CDR3 loop spans 12 amino acids.

This clonotype was observed a few times. CDR3 sequence reads: CASSFADNYGYTF. The DNA of the CDR3 is TGTGCCAGCAGCTTTGCCGATAACTATGGCTACACCTTC. The genes are TRBV7-9 and TRBJ1-2; D is unclear. Germline V gives CDR1 SEHNR, CDR2 FQNEAQ (reference sequence). The CDR3 extends over 13 amino acids. Trimming pared 3 bases from V and 1 base from J, leaving 6 bases between.

The chain carries TRBV4-1 and TRBJ1-1; 7 bases fit TRBD1. CDR1 and CDR2 from the germline V gene are MGHRA and YSYEKL. The CDR3 spans 18 residues. The J segment lost 0 bases and the V segment lost 0 bases, leaving 10 bases of the junction unmatched. This chain's CDR3 is CASSQDPPGQHLNTEAFF. DNA for the CDR3: TGCGCCAGCAGCCAAGACCCCCCGGGACAGCACTTGAACACTGAAGCTTTCTTT.

The table lists this clonotype with a few counts. This chain uses TRBV10-3 with TRBJ2-7; D is uncertain. The CDR3 spans 14 residues. Germline V gene data show CDR1 as ENHRY and CDR2 as SYGVKD. V was shortened by 7 bases and J by 0 bases, with 13 bases between the two germline ends. The CDR3, as DNA: TGTGCCATCACGGATAGTCGAAGCTCCTACGAGCAGTACTTC. Protein product: CAITDSRSSYEQYF.

With respect to this clonotype: Lacking the conserved final phenylalanine or tryptophan, this CDR3 likely reflects a read error. The rearrangement joins TRBV6-1 to TRBJ1-1; D remains ambiguous. This CDR3 comprises 13 residues. Germline loops: CDR1 MNHNS, CDR2 SASEGT. The V gene lost 0 bases and the J gene lost 8 bases, with 10 bases spanning the gap. In nucleotides, the CDR3 is TGTGCCAGCAGTGAAGCCCTCCTGACGGAAGCTTTCATT. Amino acids: CASSEALLTEAFI.

In its sample, this clonotype was seen a few times. The chain carries TRBV7-9 and TRBJ1-6; D is uncertain. Per the germline V gene, CDR1 is SEHNR and CDR2 is FQNEAQ (reference sequence). Between the trimmed V and J ends, which lost 0 bases and 7 bases, there was a span of 10 bases. The CDR3 totals 15 residues. The CDR3 here is CASSLAGLRNSPLHF. Written as DNA, the CDR3 is TGTGCCAGCAGCTTAGCCGGGCTTCGAAATTCACCCCTCCACTTT.

This clonotype appeared a few times. The chain has TRBV28 and TRBJ2-5, with D hard to call. V gave up 3 bases and J gave up 5 bases, with 10 bases separating them. The CDR3 is made up of 13 amino acids. The germline V gene has CDR1 MDHEN and CDR2 SYDVKM. Here the CDR3 reads CASSFPGRETQYF. CDR3 nucleotide sequence: TGTGCCAGCAGTTTCCCAGGTCGGGAGACCCAGTACTTC.

The sample holds many counts of this clonotype. This sequence joins TRBV7-8 and TRBJ2-1, with no clear D. Trimming took 5 bases from V and 4 from J, leaving 15 bases between them. CDR1 and CDR2 from the germline V gene are SGHVS and FQNEAQ. The CDR3 is 15 residues long. In DNA, the CDR3 is TGTGCCAGCAGCCCGTCCGGAATTGGGTACAATGAGCAGTTCTTC. As protein: CASSPSGIGYNEQFF.

This clonotype was detected a few times. The chain combines TRBV12-3 or TRBV12-4 with TRBJ1-1; 7 positions match TRBD1. With 6 bases clipped from V and 10 bases from J, the junction kept 11 bases outside the gene matches. There are 13 residues in the CDR3. The CDR3 nucleotides read TGTGCCAGCAGCCGACAGGGACAACTAGGAGCTTTCTTT. Translating gives CASSRQGQLGAFF.